The present entry profiles one T cell receptor beta chain with its context. Patients in Seattle were enrolled during active infection, then followed longitudinally. The data were obtained in a study of blood T cell repertoires in COVID-19. Across the study: Samples taken during acute and convalescent COVID-19 were collected in the United States, Italy and Spain. Sample material is recorded as cDNA or gDNA derived from T cells, B-cell-depleted T cells, or PBMCs.

Original methodology: Nucleated cell counts were estimated from reference gene primer amplification. Data came from immunoSEQ multiplex PCR; TCRdb stores just in-frame clones and leaves some out. For V, J and clone size, that table is used; D and trimming come from the DNA. The data show fewer than 200,000 clones, with 81% seen just once and 9.5% to 11% held by the top ten. V trimming: 0 bases; J trimming: 3 bases; junction bases outside the gene matches: 8. The CDR3 runs 17 residues. Germline V CDR1 and CDR2: MGHRA, YSYEKL. The V gene is TRBV4-1, the J gene TRBJ2-1, with 7 bases identical to TRBD2. Input material: peripheral blood. This TCR was sampled from a woman aged 35 to 49 with COVID-19, enrolled during active disease. CDR3 sequence (DNA): TGCGCCAGCAGCCAAGAAGCCGGCGGGAGCTTCTACAATGAGCAGTTCTTC. This sequence encodes CASSQEAGGSFYNEQFF.